This TCR beta chain appears in the sequencing data of a study of technical replicates of blood from a few donors. The CDR3 consists of 15 residues. The germline V gene has CDR1 MNHEY and CDR2 SMNVEV (reference sequence). V lost 7 bases and J lost 4, with 17 bases in between. Libraries were prepared by immunoSEQ multiplex PCR; TCRdb keeps only in-frame clonotypes and omits some of them. The repertoire consists of approximately 75,000 clones, with more than 80% occurring once and the leading ten covering roughly 4%. Sequences were obtained from PBMCs. The chain has TRBV27 and TRBJ2-1, with D possibly TRBD2 on 5 matching bases. The source is a human donor in good health. Some clones in this sample may be carry-over from other donors' samples. The CDR3 protein is CASKSRGGFYNEQFF. In DNA form, the CDR3 reads TGTGCCAGCAAATCTCGCGGAGGATTTTACAATGAGCAGTTCTTC.